The clone carrying this T cell receptor (beta chain) was found once. Its specificity is unknown. These data come from a study of T cell repertoires in ileal Crohn's disease. The wider study: TCRB immunosequencing input was five hundred nanograms of biopsy DNA per sample. Study observations and caveats: All patients with clonality above 26.8% had endoscopic recurrence. High-frequency clones were more common in sorted CD8 than CD4 cells.

V dropped 6 bases and J dropped 0; count of bases not matched to a gene: 2. Germline CDR1 reads SEHNR; CDR2 reads FQNEAQ (reference sequence). This CDR3 region has 14 residues. Clones were read by immunoSEQ multiplex PCR, and TCRdb kept only the in-frame ones, dropping some. Of about 17,000 clones in the sample, about three quarters were seen once. Time point defined: inflamed ileum from the surgical specimen. This receptor was obtained from an adult with Crohn's disease. Material: ileal tissue. The chain recombines TRBV7-9 with TRBJ1-3; TRBD1 aligns across 7 bases. DNA of the CDR3: TGTGCCAGCAGGACAGGGAGCTCTGGAAACACCATATATTTT. Protein: CASRTGSSGNTIYF.